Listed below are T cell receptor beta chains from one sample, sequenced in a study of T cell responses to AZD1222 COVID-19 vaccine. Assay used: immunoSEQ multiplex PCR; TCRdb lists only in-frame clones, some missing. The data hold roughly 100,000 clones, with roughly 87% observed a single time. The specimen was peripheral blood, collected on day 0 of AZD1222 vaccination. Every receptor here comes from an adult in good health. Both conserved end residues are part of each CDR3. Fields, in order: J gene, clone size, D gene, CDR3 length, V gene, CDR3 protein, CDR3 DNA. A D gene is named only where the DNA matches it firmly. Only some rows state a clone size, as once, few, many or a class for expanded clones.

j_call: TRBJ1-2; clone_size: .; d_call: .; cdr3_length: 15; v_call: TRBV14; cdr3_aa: CASSQPTGRREDYTF; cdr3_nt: TGTGCCAGCAGCCAACCTACGGGACGGCGAGAAGACTACACCTTC
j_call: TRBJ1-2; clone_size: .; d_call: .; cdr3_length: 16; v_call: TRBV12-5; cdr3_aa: CASGLVTQGTNYGYTF; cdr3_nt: TGTGCTAGTGGTTTGGTAACGCAGGGAACGAACTATGGCTACACCTTC
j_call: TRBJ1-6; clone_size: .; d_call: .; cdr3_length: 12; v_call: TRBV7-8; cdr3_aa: CASSLDRSPLHF; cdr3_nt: TGTGCCAGCAGCTTAGATCGATCACCCCTCCACTTT
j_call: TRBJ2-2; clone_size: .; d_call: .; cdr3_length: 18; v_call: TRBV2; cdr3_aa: CASSEVGTNTRDTGELFF; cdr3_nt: TGTGCCAGCAGTGAAGTCGGAACTAATACGAGGGACACCGGGGAGCTGTTTTTT
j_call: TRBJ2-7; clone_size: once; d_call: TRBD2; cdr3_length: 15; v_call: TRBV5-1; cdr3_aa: CASSLSGGFSYEQYF; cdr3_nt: TGCGCCAGCAGCCTTAGCGGGGGATTCTCCTACGAGCAGTACTTC
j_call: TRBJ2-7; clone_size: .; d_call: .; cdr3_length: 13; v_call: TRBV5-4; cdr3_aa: CASSKKVGYEQYF; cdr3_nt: TGTGCCAGCAGCAAAAAAGTAGGCTACGAGCAGTACTTC
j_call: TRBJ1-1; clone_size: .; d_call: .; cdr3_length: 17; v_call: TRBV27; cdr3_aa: CASSPSDIGWTNTEAFF; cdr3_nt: TGTGCCAGCAGTCCATCCGACATCGGTTGGACGAACACTGAAGCTTTCTTT
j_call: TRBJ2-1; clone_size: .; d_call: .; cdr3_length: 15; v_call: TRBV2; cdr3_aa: CASSERGVVYNEQFF; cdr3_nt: TGTGCCAGCAGTGAAAGGGGGGTTGTCTACAATGAGCAGTTCTTC
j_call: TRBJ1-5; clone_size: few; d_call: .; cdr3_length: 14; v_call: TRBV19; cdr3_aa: CASSIKAEIQPQHF; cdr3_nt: TGTGCCAGTAGTATTAAGGCAGAAATTCAGCCCCAGCATTTT
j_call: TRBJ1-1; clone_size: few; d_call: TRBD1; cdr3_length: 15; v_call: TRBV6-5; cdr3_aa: CASRKWQGGNTEAFF; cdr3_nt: TGTGCCAGCAGGAAGTGGCAGGGGGGGAACACTGAAGCTTTCTTT
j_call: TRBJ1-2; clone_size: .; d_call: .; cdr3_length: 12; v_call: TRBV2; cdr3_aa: CASSAGSLFYTF; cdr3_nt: TGTGCCAGCAGTGCGGGATCCCTCTTCTACACCTTC
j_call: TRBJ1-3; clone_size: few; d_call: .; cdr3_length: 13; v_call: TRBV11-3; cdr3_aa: CASSLSTGNTIYF; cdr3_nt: TGTGCCAGCAGCCTCAGTACTGGAAACACCATATATTTT
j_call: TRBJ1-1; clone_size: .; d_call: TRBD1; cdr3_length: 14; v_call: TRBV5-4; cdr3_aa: CASSYGQGAAEAFF; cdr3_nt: TGTGCCAGCAGCTACGGACAGGGGGCAGCTGAAGCTTTCTTT
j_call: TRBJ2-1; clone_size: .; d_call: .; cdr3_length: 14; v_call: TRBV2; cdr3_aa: CASRDTHLDNEQFF; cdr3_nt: TGTGCCAGCCGGGACACCCACCTCGACAATGAGCAGTTCTTC